The T cell receptor (beta chain) described here comes from a study of technical replicates of blood from a few donors (dated by TCRdb to the late 2010s). With regard to this clone: Its antigen remains unidentified. One base away there is no much larger clone; base qualities are not given.

Taken from the germline V gene (reference sequence), the CDR1 and CDR2 loops are GTSNPN and SVGIG. The CDR3 has 16 amino acids, counting the end cysteine and phenylalanine. The kept DNA is CDR3 alone, 48 bases in frame from the first base. Library creation used the immunoSEQ multiplex PCR assay. TCRdb mirrors the immuneACCESS table, restricted to in-frame sequences. Some clones are absent from its copies; in checked studies, under half trace to an unresolved V gene, and the reason for the others is unknown. The sample table holds 91,000 or so clones, of which about 95% were seen once. About 0.3% of the sample lies in the top ten.

The chain couples TRBV30 to TRBJ2-5; TRBD1 is possibly the D segment (5 matching bases). This TCR came from a human donor in good health. Material: T cells isolated from PBMCs. The CDR3 protein: CARAKGSGLLGETQYF. Read as DNA, the sequence is TGTGCGAGAGCTAAGGGGTCCGGCTTATTAGGAGAGACCCAGTACTTC.